This T cell receptor beta chain came from a study of glioma-infiltrating T cells. TCR alpha and beta CDR3 regions were amplified from RNA using iRepertoire nested multiplex PCR. MiXCR was run by TCRdb on the multiplex PCR reads, yielding one entry per CDR3 protein. The sample yields fewer than 200,000 distinct CDR3 sequences, around 40% seen once. General observations from the study: Tissue-blood divergence was below expectation in non-neoplastic patients, above in gliomas.

CDR1 is SNHLY, CDR2 FYNNEI, per germline. This CDR3 spans 12 amino acids. V was cut by 0 bases and J by 1 base, with 0 bases left in between. This clonotype was detected many times. Its matching antigen is unknown. The source material was glioma tissue, nonneoplastic brain tissue, or PBMCs (not recorded which). This sequence originates from a human donor with low-grade glioma or glioblastoma, undergoing nonglioma brain surgery, or in good health (not recorded which). The V and J genes are TRBV2 and TRBJ1-2; D is uncertain. The CDR3 protein is CASSEANYGYTF. CDR3 nucleotide sequence: TGTGCCAGCAGTGAAGCTAACTATGGCTACACCTTC. The variable domain in full, with the rest retrieved from reference TRBV2 and TRBJ1-2, is EPEVTQTPSHQVTQMGQEVILRCVPISNHLYFYWYRQILGQKVEFLVSFYNNEISEKSEIFDDQFSVERPDGSNFTLKIRSTKLEDSAMYFCASSEANYGYTFGSGTRLTVV.